The 19 T cell receptor beta chains presented below share a single source sample, sequenced in a study of blood T cell repertoires in COVID-19. Sequencing was performed with immunoSEQ multiplex PCR; in TCRdb, only in-frame clones are kept and a portion is missing. The data show some 120,000 clones, around 83% seen once. The sample taken for sequencing was peripheral blood. Source of these receptors: a man aged 55 to 70 with acute or convalescent COVID-19.

The rearrangement joins TRBV10-3 to TRBJ2-2; TRBD1 aligns across 7 bases. V shed 10 bases and J 5 bases; nucleotides not matched to a gene: 4. The CDR3 is made up of 12 amino acids. The germline V gene has CDR1 ENHRY and CDR2 SYGVKD. The CDR3 sequence is CATGTVTGELFF. The CDR3, as DNA: TGTGCCACCGGGACAGTTACCGGGGAGCTGTTTTTT.

The sample holds a few counts of this clone. This chain links TRBV18 with TRBJ1-2; the match to TRBD1 covers 8 bases. The CDR3 is 14 residues long. Germline V gene sequence: CDR1 KGHSH, CDR2 LQKENI. The V gene end was trimmed by 6 bases and the J gene end by 5 bases; junction bases not matched to a gene: 8. The CDR3 here is CASSLGQGAYGYTF. CDR3 DNA: TGTGCCAGCTCTCTCGGACAGGGAGCTTATGGCTACACCTTC. Looking up the rest from reference TRBV18 and TRBJ1-2 gives the full variable domain: NAGVMQNPRHLVRRRGQEARLRCSPMKGHSHVYWYRQLPEEGLKFMVYLQKENIIDESGMPKERFSAEFPKEGPSILRIQQVVRGDSAAYFCASSLGQGAYGYTFGSGTRLTVV.

The V and J genes are TRBV7-3 and TRBJ2-1, with TRBD2 matching 12 bases. Losses at the gene ends were 4 bases for V and 7 bases for J; bases not matched to a gene: 8. Germline V gives CDR1 SGHTA, CDR2 FQGTGA. The CDR3 is 16 amino acids. The CDR3 DNA is TGTGCCAGCAGCTCTCCCGCGACTAGCGGGAGTAATGAGCAGTTCTTC. Protein sequence: CASSSPATSGSNEQFF.

The chain is built from TRBV7-9 and TRBJ2-7, with 7 nucleotides matching TRBD1. V trimming: 0 bases; J trimming: 2 bases; junction bases outside the gene matches: 10. The germline V gene encodes CDR1 SEHNR and CDR2 FQNEAQ (reference sequence). The CDR3 totals 17 residues. The CDR3 nucleotides are TGTGCCAGCAGCTTAGCGGCTACAGGGGAGAACCCCTACGAGCAGTACTTC. Encoded protein: CASSLAATGENPYEQYF. The whole variable domain, remainder taken from reference TRBV7-9 and TRBJ2-7, is DTGVSQNPRHKITKRGQNVTFRCDPISEHNRLYWYRQTLGQGPEFLTYFQNEAQLEKSRLLSDRFSAERPKGSFSTLEIQRTEQGDSAMYLCASSLAATGENPYEQYFGPGTRLTVT.

The V gene is TRBV5-8, the J gene TRBJ2-5; a weak D match, TRBD1 (6 bases). Germline lookup yields CDR1 SGHTS and CDR2 YDEGEE. The CDR3 has 13 amino acids. The V end lost 5 bases, the J end lost 4 bases, and 12 bases lay between the germline ends. CDR3 loop: CASSPRDTETQYF. The CDR3 DNA sequence: TGTGCCAGCAGTCCTCGGGACACAGAGACCCAGTACTTC.

V usage is TRBV11-1 and J usage is TRBJ1-2, with 9 bases that match TRBD1. V dropped 5 bases and J dropped 3; count of bases not matched to a gene: 7. This CDR3 has 15 amino acids. Germline CDR1 is SGHAT and CDR2 is FQDESV (reference sequence). CDR3 DNA: TGTGCCAGCAGCCCGCGGGACAGGGCCTACTATGGCTACACCTTC. Its translation is CASSPRDRAYYGYTF. Combining the CDR3 with reference TRBV11-1 and TRBJ1-2 gives the whole variable domain EAEVAQSPRYKITEKSQAVAFWCDPISGHATLYWYRQILGQGPELLVQFQDESVVDDSQLPKDRFSAERLKGVDSTLKIQPAELGDSAMYLCASSPRDRAYYGYTFGSGTRLTVV.

Worth noting for this clone: Other DNA variants within this sample encode the same CDR3. The chain couples TRBV15 to TRBJ2-5; D is undetermined. Trimming pared 1 base from V and 2 bases from J, leaving 5 bases between. The length of the CDR3 is 13 residues. Germline V gene sequence: CDR1 LNHNV, CDR2 YYDKDF (reference sequence). CDR3 in DNA: TGTGCCACCAGCAGAGCCCGGCAAGAGACCCAGTACTTC. Translation: CATSRARQETQYF.

The V call is TRBV5-1, the J call TRBJ2-3; 14 bases line up with TRBD2. Germline values: CDR1 SGHRS, CDR2 YFSETQ. After removal of 4 bases from V and 3 bases from J, the junction contained 7 bases not matched to a gene. The CDR3 spans 17 residues. The CDR3 is CASSVSTSGRGTDTQYF. DNA of the CDR3: TGCGCCAGCAGCGTTTCGACTAGCGGGAGGGGAACAGATACGCAGTATTTT.

J is TRBJ1-5 and V is TRBV27; 7 nucleotides line up with TRBD1. V dropped 5 bases and J dropped 3; count of bases not matched to a gene: 7. Germline V CDR1 and CDR2: MNHEY, SMNVEV (reference sequence). The CDR3 runs to 15 residues. The CDR3 DNA sequence: TGTGCCAGCAGTCCCTCGACAGGGTTCAATCAGCCCCAGCATTTT. Its protein product is CASSPSTGFNQPQHF.

This rearrangement joins TRBV6-5 to TRBJ1-1; 7 bases line up with TRBD1. The junction had 12 bases not matched to a gene; V was cut back by 7 bases and J by 10 bases. The CDR3 has 13 amino acids. Per the germline V gene, CDR1 is MNHEY and CDR2 is SVGAGI. Written as DNA, the CDR3 is TGTGCCAGCATCTTACGGGACAGTGCTCCAGCTTTCTTT. Its protein is CASILRDSAPAFF.

The chain couples TRBV4-1 to TRBJ2-2; 10 bases are shared with TRBD2. In germline, CDR1 is MGHRA, CDR2 YSYEKL. The CDR3 is 17 residues long. After removal of 1 base from V and 3 bases from J, the junction contained 5 bases not matched to a gene. CDR3 in amino acids: CASSQGLAGAYTGELFF. As DNA, the CDR3 is TGCGCCAGCAGCCAAGGGCTAGCGGGAGCCTACACCGGGGAGCTGTTTTTT.

V gene TRBV27 combines with J gene TRBJ2-7, with TRBD1 as a possible D gene (5 bases). CDR3 length equals 14 residues. The V end lost 1 base, the J end lost 9 bases, and 16 bases lay between the germline ends. CDR1 is MNHEY and CDR2 is SMNVEV in the germline V gene (reference sequence). The DNA for the CDR3 is TGTGCCAGCAGTTTATACCCGACAGCACTCCGGCAGTACTTC. Encoded protein: CASSLYPTALRQYF.

The gene calls are TRBV20-1 and TRBJ1-2; D is uncertain. Trimming left V 3 bases short and J 8 bases short, with 13 bases between. Germline V gene lookup returns CDR1 DFQATT and CDR2 SNEGSKA (reference sequence). The CDR3 extends over 12 amino acids. The CDR3 loop reads CSASHTSGGYTF. CDR3 coding DNA: TGCAGTGCTAGTCACACTTCGGGAGGCTACACCTTC.

This clone has a single count. The chain recombines TRBV6-5 with TRBJ1-3; D remains ambiguous. The CDR3 covers 14 residues. Germline V gene data show CDR1 as MNHEY and CDR2 as SVGAGI. With 6 bases removed from V and 1 base from J, the gap between germline ends came to 10 bases. The CDR3 reads CASSSSASGNTIYF. The CDR3 coding sequence is TGTGCCAGCAGCAGCAGCGCTTCTGGAAACACCATATATTTT.

This clone has just a few counts. This sequence joins TRBV7-9 and TRBJ1-1; 7 nucleotides align to TRBD1. Trimming removed 3 bases from V and 5 bases from J; junction bases left unmatched: 9. This CDR3 has 15 residues. Germline V gene sequence: CDR1 SEHNR, CDR2 FQNEAQ (reference sequence). CDR3 nucleotide sequence: TGTGCCAGCAGCTTGCAACAGGGGTCGAGGACTGAAGCTTTCTTT. Amino acids: CASSLQQGSRTEAFF.

The chain joins TRBV5-1 to TRBJ2-5; D remains unclear. Germline values: CDR1 SGHRS, CDR2 YFSETQ. V was clipped by 0 bases and J by 5 bases, with 11 bases between them. The CDR3 has 14 amino acids. CDR3 region: CASSLVVSSETQYF. DNA of the CDR3: TGCGCCAGCAGCTTGGTTGTTAGCTCGGAGACCCAGTACTTC.

The chain combines TRBV3-1 (or the pseudogene TRBV3-2) with TRBJ2-7; no firm D call. This CDR3 has 17 amino acids. Germline lookup yields CDR1 LGHDT and CDR2 YNNKEL (reference sequence). Trimming shortened V by 4 bases and J by 0 bases, and 19 bases separated the two germline ends. CDR3 sequence (DNA): TGTGCCAGCAGCCGGTCCTCGAGGCGCCTGAGCTCCTACGAGCAGTACTTC. It encodes CASSRSSRRLSSYEQYF.

The chain recombines TRBV27 with TRBJ2-7; 8 nucleotides agree with TRBD1. Germline V gives CDR1 MNHEY, CDR2 SMNVEV (reference sequence). The CDR3 is made up of 14 amino acids. Trimming removed 6 bases from V and 5 bases from J; junction bases left unmatched: 9. CDR3 sequence (DNA): TGTGCCAGCAGCTTCAGGGGGCGCAACCACGAGCAGTACTTC. Translation: CASSFRGRNHEQYF.

The V gene is TRBV30, the J gene TRBJ2-5; possible D gene TRBD2, 6 bases. The germline gives CDR1 GTSNPN, CDR2 SVGIG (reference sequence). This CDR3 has 14 amino acids. The V end lost 3 bases, the J end lost 0 bases, and 11 bases lay between the germline ends. The CDR3 coding sequence is TGTGCCTGGAGCCGCGGGGAGTACCAAGAGACCCAGTACTTC. Protein sequence: CAWSRGEYQETQYF.